These 11 T cell receptor beta chains were sequenced from one sample in a study of T cell responses to AZD1222 COVID-19 vaccine. Method: immunoSEQ multiplex PCR; TCRdb's copy keeps in-frame clones and lacks some. The sample has around 120,000 clones, roughly 87% seen once. Sample: peripheral blood, taken 28 days after the second AZD1222 dose. All receptors come from an adult who received the AZD1222 COVID-19 vaccine.

The chain links TRBV7-2 to TRBJ2-5; TRBD2 aligns across 10 bases. V gave up 5 bases and J gave up 5 bases; unmatched junction bases: 5. Germline values: CDR1 SGHTA, CDR2 FQGNSA. This CDR3 comprises 14 residues. The CDR3 region is CASSATSGVETQYF. The CDR3 DNA sequence: TGTGCCAGCAGCGCCACTAGCGGGGTCGAGACCCAGTACTTC. The whole variable domain, remainder taken from reference TRBV7-2 and TRBJ2-5, is GAGVSQSPSNKVTEKGKDVELRCDPISGHTALYWYRQSLGQGLEFLIYFQGNSAPDKSGLPSDRFSAERTGGSVSTLTIQRTQQEDSAVYLCASSATSGVETQYFGPGTRLLVL.

The V and J genes are TRBV18 and TRBJ1-4; 7 bases fit TRBD1. Germline-derived CDR1 and CDR2 are KGHSH and LQKENI. V gave up 3 bases and J gave up 10 bases; unmatched junction bases: 11. There are 15 residues in the CDR3. The CDR3 nucleotides read TGTGCCAGCTCACCGAAACAGGGGAAGGATGGAAAACTGTTTTTT. Translating it yields CASSPKQGKDGKLFF.

This chain joins TRBV6-5 and TRBJ1-3; TRBD1 might be the D (5 bases). From germline, CDR1 is MNHEY and CDR2 SVGAGI. The CDR3 sequence is 15 residues long. Trimming pared 4 bases from V and 1 base from J, leaving 11 bases between. CDR3 region: CASSSTGASGNTIYF. CDR3 DNA: TGTGCCAGCAGTTCGACCGGGGCGTCTGGAAACACCATATATTTT.

The V and J genes are TRBV3-1 (or the pseudogene TRBV3-2) and TRBJ1-3; 9 bases are a match to TRBD1. The junction had 3 bases not matched to a gene; V was cut back by 4 bases and J by 2 bases. This CDR3 contains 15 residues. Germline loops: CDR1 LGHDT, CDR2 YNNKEL (reference sequence). DNA of the CDR3: TGTGCCAGCAGCCCTTGGACAGGGGCTGGAAACACCATATATTTT. Its protein is CASSPWTGAGNTIYF.

The rearrangement joins TRBV19 to TRBJ2-6; TRBD1 matches 7 bases. J was trimmed by 0 bases and V by 3 bases; bases with no gene match: 8. The CDR3 contains 18 residues. Germline CDR1 is LNHDA and CDR2 is SQIVND (reference sequence). CDR3 region: CASSITGALLSGANVLTF. CDR3 coding DNA: TGTGCCAGTAGTATTACAGGGGCGCTACTCTCTGGGGCCAACGTCCTGACTTTC.

The rearrangement joins TRBV19 to TRBJ2-7; 8 bases match TRBD1. CDR1 is LNHDA, CDR2 SQIVND, per germline (reference sequence). This CDR3 has 13 amino acids. V dropped 3 bases and J dropped 7; count of bases not matched to a gene: 5. The CDR3 protein is CASSISRGQEQYF. The DNA for the CDR3 is TGTGCCAGTAGTATCTCCAGGGGGCAAGAGCAGTACTTC. Full variable domain (outside the CDR3, taken from reference TRBV19 and TRBJ2-7): DGGITQSPKYLFRKEGQNVTLSCEQNLNHDAMYWYRQDPGQGLRLIYYSQIVNDFQKGDIAEGYSVSREKKESFPLTVTSAQKNPTAFYLCASSISRGQEQYFGPGTRLTVT.

V usage is TRBV18 and J usage is TRBJ2-7; D unresolved. In germline, CDR1 is KGHSH, CDR2 LQKENI. The CDR3 spans 14 residues. V was shortened by 3 bases and J by 1 base, with 10 bases between the two germline ends. CDR3 protein: CASSPRVGSYEQYF. The DNA of the CDR3 is TGTGCCAGCTCACCCCGGGTGGGTTCCTACGAGCAGTACTTC.

The genes are TRBV6-2 or TRBV6-3 and TRBJ2-5; 12 nucleotides line up with TRBD2. Trimming removed 6 bases from V and 2 bases from J; junction bases left unmatched: 10. Germline-derived CDR1 and CDR2 are MNHEY and SVGEGT. The CDR3 contains 17 residues. In DNA form, the CDR3 reads TGTGCCAGCAGCCCCGGCGGCCTAGCGGGGGGGCAAGAGACCCAGTACTTC. As protein: CASSPGGLAGGQETQYF.

The chain has TRBV9 and TRBJ2-1, with D uncertain. The CDR3 totals 13 residues. The germline V and J ends were trimmed by 2 bases and 10 bases, with 13 bases remaining between them. The germline CDR1 and CDR2 sequences are SGDLS and YYNGEE. CDR3 DNA: TGTGCCAGCAGCGTCCAAGCGACGGGCGAGCAGTTCTTC. This encodes CASSVQATGEQFF.

The chain uses TRBV12-3 or TRBV12-4 and TRBJ1-5, with D perhaps matching TRBD1 (6 bases). The CDR3 spans 13 residues. V gave up 6 bases and J gave up 5 bases, with 11 bases separating them. The CDR3 here is CASRRGGDQPQHF. CDR3 DNA: TGTGCCAGCAGACGGGGGGGCGATCAGCCCCAGCATTTT.

This clone was seen once. The rearrangement links TRBV7-8 to TRBJ1-6; D is unresolved. This CDR3 spans 14 amino acids. V lost 0 bases and J 8 bases, leaving 8 bases between the germline ends. Germline V gene lookup returns CDR1 SGHVS and CDR2 FQNEAQ. CDR3 region: CASSLAGDYSPLHF. Written as DNA, the CDR3 is TGTGCCAGCAGCTTAGCGGGAGACTATTCACCCCTCCACTTT.